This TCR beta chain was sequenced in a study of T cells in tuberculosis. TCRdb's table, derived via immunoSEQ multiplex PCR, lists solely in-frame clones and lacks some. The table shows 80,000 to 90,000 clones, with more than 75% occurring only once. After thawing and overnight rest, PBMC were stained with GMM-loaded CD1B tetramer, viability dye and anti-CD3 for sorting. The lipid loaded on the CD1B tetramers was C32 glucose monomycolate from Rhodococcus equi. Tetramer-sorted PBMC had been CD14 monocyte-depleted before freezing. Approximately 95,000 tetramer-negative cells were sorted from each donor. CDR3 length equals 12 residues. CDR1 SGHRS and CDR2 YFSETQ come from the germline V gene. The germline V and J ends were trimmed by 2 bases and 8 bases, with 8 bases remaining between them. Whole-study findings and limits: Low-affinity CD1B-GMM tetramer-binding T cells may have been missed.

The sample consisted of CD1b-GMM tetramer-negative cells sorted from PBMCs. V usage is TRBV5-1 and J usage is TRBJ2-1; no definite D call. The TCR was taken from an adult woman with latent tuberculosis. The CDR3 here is CASSLALDEQFF. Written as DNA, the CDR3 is TGCGCCAGCAGCTTAGCTTTGGATGAGCAGTTCTTC.